The 30 T cell receptor beta chains given below trace back to one sample, sequenced in a study of early T cells in non-severe SARS-CoV-2 infection. TCRdb reanalysed the 5' RACE reads using MiXCR and keeps one entry per CDR3 protein. This repertoire shows more than 20,000 distinct CDR3 sequences, roughly 3.5% found once; its top ten account for about 6%. Sequences were obtained from whole blood. The receptors originated from an adult who was a healthcare worker with PCR-confirmed SARS-CoV-2 infection or an uninfected control (not recorded which).

This clonotype was observed at least ten times. The chain is built from TRBV27 and TRBJ2-7; 8 nucleotides line up with TRBD1. The CDR3 sequence is 15 residues long. Unmatched junction bases numbered 14, after V lost 6 bases and J lost 7 bases. The germline V gene encodes CDR1 MNHEY and CDR2 SMNVEV (reference sequence). The CDR3 bases are TGTGCCAGCAGCTTCACCGGGACAGGAGTCTTTGAGCAGTACTTC. The encoded protein is CASSFTGTGVFEQYF.

This clonotype showed up many times. The genes are TRBV20-1 and TRBJ2-3, with D possibly TRBD1 on 6 matching bases. The V end lost 6 bases, the J end lost 3 bases, and 13 bases lay between the germline ends. The CDR3 has 13 amino acids. CDR1 is DFQATT, CDR2 SNEGSKA, per germline (reference sequence). Here the CDR3 reads CSAPWQGTDTQYF. The CDR3 nucleotides are TGCAGTGCCCCGTGGCAGGGGACAGATACGCAGTATTTT.

V and J are TRBV28 and TRBJ2-1, with unresolved D. CDR3 length equals 15 residues. The germline gives CDR1 MDHEN, CDR2 SYDVKM. The V end was cut by 9 bases, the J end by 4 bases, with 19 bases between. The DNA for the CDR3 is TGTGCCAGTAAGGCGCCCTCTGGTCCTTACAATGAGCAGTTCTTC. It translates to CASKAPSGPYNEQFF.

This clonotype was detected ten times or more. V and J are TRBV9 and TRBJ1-6, with D maybe TRBD1 (5 bases). CDR3 length equals 18 residues. Trimming left V 4 bases short and J 8 bases short, with 25 bases between. Germline lookup yields CDR1 SGDLS and CDR2 YYNGEE. The CDR3, as DNA: TGTGCCAGCAGCCCGGGACCGGGACGGACTCCAGGTGATTCACCCCTCCACTTT. Protein product: CASSPGPGRTPGDSPLHF. The variable domain in full, with the rest retrieved from reference TRBV9 and TRBJ1-6, is DSGVTQTPKHLITATGQRVTLRCSPRSGDLSVYWYQQSLDQGLQFLIQYYNGEERAKGNILERFSAQQFPDLHSELNLSSLELGDSALYFCASSPGPGRTPGDSPLHFGNGTRLTVT.

In this sample, this clonotype turned up many times. The chain couples TRBV29-1 to TRBJ2-5; no clear D. Germline V lookup: CDR1 SQVTM, CDR2 ANQGSEA. V lost 3 bases and J 2 bases, leaving 10 bases between the germline ends. This CDR3 region has 13 residues. The CDR3 spells CSVDPTTQETQYF. In DNA form, the CDR3 reads TGCAGCGTTGACCCTACAACACAAGAGACCCAGTACTTC.

This clonotype was detected ten times or more. The CDR3 protein is CASKGQGAYQPQHF. The CDR3 coding sequence is TGTGCCAGCAAAGGACAGGGGGCATATCAGCCCCAGCATTTT. This chain connects TRBV2 to TRBJ1-5; 11 positions match TRBD1. The CDR3 extends over 14 amino acids. Per germline, CDR1 SNHLY and CDR2 FYNNEI. V shed 7 bases and J 5 bases; nucleotides not matched to a gene: 4.

This clonotype was observed a few times. The rearrangement uses TRBV28 and TRBJ1-1; D not certain. The length of the CDR3 is 12 residues. With 8 bases removed from V and 10 bases from J, the gap between germline ends came to 17 bases. The V gene's germline CDR1 is MDHEN and CDR2 SYDVKM. CDR3 in DNA: TGTGCCAGCGCAACCGGGGTTCAGACAGCTTTCTTT. Its protein product is CASATGVQTAFF. Complete variable domain (other parts from reference TRBV28 and TRBJ1-1): DVKVTQSSRYLVKRTGEKVFLECVQDMDHENMFWYRQDPGLGLRLIYFSYDVKMKEKGDIPEGYSVSREKKERFSLILESASTNQTSMYLCASATGVQTAFFGQGTRLTVV.

This chain uses TRBV20-1 with TRBJ2-7; D may match TRBD1 or TRBD2 (5 bases each). Germline V gene lookup returns CDR1 DFQATT and CDR2 SNEGSKA (reference sequence). CDR3 length: 13 residues. Between the trimmed V and J ends, which lost 4 bases and 3 bases, there was a span of 13 bases. This CDR3 reads CSAIPGSNYEQYF. The CDR3, as DNA: TGCAGTGCTATTCCAGGGAGCAACTACGAGCAGTACTTC.

The chain couples TRBV18 to TRBJ1-1, with D unclear. V lost 0 bases, J lost 4 bases, and 12 bases lay in between. The CDR3 covers 15 residues. Per germline, CDR1 KGHSH and CDR2 LQKENI. The CDR3 sequence is CASSPPSAIVTEAFF. Here the CDR3 DNA reads TGTGCCAGCTCACCACCGTCCGCGATTGTCACTGAAGCTTTCTTT.

The chain employs TRBV5-6 and TRBJ2-5; either TRBD1 or TRBD2 may supply D (5 bases each). This CDR3 contains 12 residues. Looked up from germline, CDR1 is SGHDT and CDR2 is YYEEEE. Trimming removed 4 bases from V and 9 bases from J, with 13 bases in between. The CDR3 sequence is CASSPQLGAQYF. CDR3 coding DNA: TGTGCCAGCAGCCCCCAACTAGGGGCCCAGTACTTC.

Only a few counts were recorded for this clonotype. The rearrangement uses TRBV7-2 and TRBJ2-1; TRBD2 matches at 8 bases. The CDR3 spans 16 residues. The germline gives CDR1 SGHTA, CDR2 FQGNSA. The ends lost 7 bases at V and 4 bases at J; junction bases unmatched: 12. In DNA, the CDR3 is TGTGCCAGCACCGGGGGGGACAAAACCTTTTACAATGAGCAGTTCTTC. Its protein is CASTGGDKTFYNEQFF. Complete variable domain (other parts from reference TRBV7-2 and TRBJ2-1): GAGVSQSPSNKVTEKGKDVELRCDPISGHTALYWYRQSLGQGLEFLIYFQGNSAPDKSGLPSDRFSAERTGGSVSTLTIQRTQQEDSAVYLCASTGGDKTFYNEQFFGPGTRLTVL.

This clonotype was seen many times. The chain combines TRBV3-1 with TRBJ2-7; possibly TRBD1 for D (6 bases). Trimming removed 6 bases at V and 7 bases at J, with 10 bases between. The CDR3 spans 11 residues. The germline CDR1 and CDR2 sequences are LGHDT and YNNKEL (reference sequence). The CDR3 protein is CASRLGGEQYF. In DNA, the CDR3 is TGTGCCAGCAGGTTAGGGGGTGAGCAGTACTTC.

This clonotype was seen repeatedly, ten times or more. The chain recombines TRBV7-6 with TRBJ2-6, with 8 bases identical to TRBD1. This CDR3 is built from 15 residues. Germline-derived CDR1 and CDR2 are SGHVS and FNYEAQ. V lost 5 bases, J lost 3 bases, and 3 bases stayed unmatched. The CDR3 spells CASSTTGGGANVLTF. The CDR3 nucleotides read TGTGCCAGCAGCACAACAGGGGGTGGGGCCAACGTCCTGACTTTC.

The table lists this clonotype with many counts. The chain is built from TRBV7-6 and TRBJ2-1; 9 bases are a match to TRBD2. The V and J ends lost 4 bases and 7 bases, in that order; junction bases with no gene match: 17. Germline CDR1 reads SGHVS; CDR2 reads FNYEAQ. This CDR3 spans 18 amino acids. The CDR3 here is CASSSMMGGGASDNEQFF. In DNA form, the CDR3 reads TGTGCCAGCAGCTCTATGATGGGCGGGGGGGCGTCTGATAATGAGCAGTTCTTC.

This clonotype has ten or more counts. CDR3 amino acids: CASSQGAGLDTIYF. DNA for the CDR3: TGTGCCAGCAGCCAAGGTGCGGGGTTGGACACCATATATTTT. This chain connects TRBV3-1 to TRBJ1-3, with D unresolved. Germline loops: CDR1 LGHDT, CDR2 YNNKEL (reference sequence). Trimming cost V 1 base and J 8 bases, with 12 bases left between them. The CDR3 totals 14 residues. The variable domain in full, with the rest retrieved from reference TRBV3-1 and TRBJ1-3, is DTAVSQTPKYLVTQMGNDKSIKCEQNLGHDTMYWYKQDSKKFLKIMFSYNNKELIINETVPNRFSPKSPDKAHLNLHINSLELGDSAVYFCASSQGAGLDTIYFGEGSWLTVV.

This clonotype was found a few times. This sequence joins TRBV27 and TRBJ2-3; 7 bases are a match to TRBD1. After removal of 3 bases from V and 4 bases from J, the junction contained 7 bases not matched to a gene. Per the germline V gene, CDR1 is MNHEY and CDR2 is SMNVEV (reference sequence). The CDR3 is 15 residues long. CDR3 DNA: TGTGCCAGCAGTTTCTCTCACAGGGGACCAGATACGCAGTATTTT. The encoded protein is CASSFSHRGPDTQYF.

In this sample, this clonotype turned up many times. V and J are TRBV14 and TRBJ2-2; possibly TRBD1 for D (6 bases). Germline V gives CDR1 SGHDN, CDR2 FVKESK. The CDR3 loop spans 15 amino acids. The V gene lost 4 bases and the J gene lost 5 bases, with 14 bases spanning the gap. CDR3 nucleotides: TGTGCCAGCAGCCGGATCGGGACAAAAACCGGGGAGCTGTTTTTT. Its protein is CASSRIGTKTGELFF.

The chain recombines TRBV5-1 with TRBJ2-3; D not certain. CDR1 and CDR2 (germline): SGHRS, YFSETQ. Trimming shortened V by 4 bases and J by 3 bases, and 15 bases separated the two germline ends. The CDR3 loop spans 15 amino acids. DNA of the CDR3: TGCGCCAGCAGCCATGGAACTCCGAGGACAGATACGCAGTATTTT. It is translated as CASSHGTPRTDTQYF.

This clonotype was counted ten times or more. The V and J genes are TRBV20-1 and TRBJ2-1; 7 nucleotides line up with TRBD2. Germline V gene lookup returns CDR1 DFQATT and CDR2 SNEGSKA (reference sequence). This CDR3 is 17 amino acids long. V gave up 3 bases and J gave up 0 bases; unmatched junction bases: 11. The CDR3 is CSASRRLAASSYNEQFF. CDR3 nucleotide sequence: TGCAGTGCTAGTAGGCGGCTAGCGGCCAGCTCCTACAATGAGCAGTTCTTC.

The V and J genes are TRBV7-9 and TRBJ2-5; tentatively, D is TRBD1 (6 bases). The CDR3 extends over 17 amino acids. V was clipped by 3 bases and J by 2 bases, with 19 bases between them. CDR1 is SEHNR, CDR2 FQNEAQ, per germline (reference sequence). CDR3: CASSFDTLRGFQETQYF. CDR3 DNA: TGTGCCAGCAGCTTCGACACCCTTAGGGGGTTTCAAGAGACCCAGTACTTC.

A few counts support this clonotype. The rearrangement links TRBV7-2 to TRBJ2-3; TRBD2 aligns across 12 bases. The CDR3 totals 15 residues. Germline V gives CDR1 SGHTA, CDR2 FQGNSA. With 6 bases clipped from V and 5 bases from J, the junction kept 6 bases outside the gene matches. Here the CDR3 reads CASRLTSGSGDTQYF. CDR3 sequence (DNA): TGTGCCAGCAGATTGACTAGCGGGAGCGGAGATACGCAGTATTTT.

There are many counts of this clonotype. The rearrangement joins TRBV5-1 to TRBJ2-6; a weak D match, TRBD1 (6 bases). CDR1 is SGHRS, CDR2 YFSETQ, per germline. The CDR3 length is 15 residues. The V end lost 4 bases, the J end lost 6 bases, and 14 bases lay between the germline ends. The CDR3 DNA reads as TGCGCCAGCAGCCCCCGACAGGTACAGGCCAACGTCCTGACTTTC. It translates to CASSPRQVQANVLTF.

At least ten counts were recorded for this clonotype. The chain employs TRBV20-1 and TRBJ1-1, with D perhaps TRBD1 (6 bases). The CDR3 spans 15 residues. The V end lost 5 bases, the J end lost 0 bases, and 16 bases lay between the germline ends. CDR1 and CDR2 (germline): DFQATT, SNEGSKA (reference sequence). CDR3 protein: CSASSGVTVNTEAFF. In DNA form, the CDR3 reads TGCAGTGCTTCCTCAGGGGTGACAGTGAACACTGAAGCTTTCTTT.

This clonotype has ten or more counts. This rearrangement joins TRBV7-9 to TRBJ2-5; the D is unclear. The germline V and J ends were trimmed by 0 bases and 0 bases, with 5 bases remaining between them. CDR3 length: 14 amino acids. The germline CDR1 and CDR2 sequences are SEHNR and FQNEAQ (reference sequence). CDR3 loop: CASSLARNQETQYF. Written as DNA, the CDR3 is TGTGCCAGCAGCTTAGCTCGGAACCAAGAGACCCAGTACTTC.

The chain is built from TRBV13 and TRBJ2-2, with TRBD2 matching 8 bases. The CDR3 length is 14 residues. Trimming removed 4 bases from V and 5 bases from J; junction bases left unmatched: 3. Germline CDR1 is PRHDT and CDR2 is FYEKMQ (reference sequence). CDR3 nucleotide sequence: TGTGCCAGCAGCTCGGGGGGGCAAACCGGGGAGCTGTTTTTT. Translated, it gives CASSSGGQTGELFF.

This clonotype has a count of ten or more. The rearrangement links TRBV5-5 to TRBJ1-6; TRBD1 agrees at 9 bases. CDR1 and CDR2 (germline): SGHKS, YYEKEE (reference sequence). CDR3 length: 14 residues. V shed 5 bases, J shed 7 bases, and the junction held 4 bases outside the gene matches. The CDR3 protein is CASRKGQGNSPLHF. The CDR3 coding sequence is TGTGCCAGCAGAAAAGGACAGGGGAATTCACCCCTCCACTTT. Drawing the rest from reference TRBV5-5 and TRBJ1-6, the complete variable domain is DAGVTQSPTHLIKTRGQQVTLRCSPISGHKSVSWYQQVLGQGPQFIFQYYEKEERGRGNFPDRFSARQFPNYSSELNVNALLLGDSALYLCASRKGQGNSPLHFGNGTRLTVT.

There are many counts of this clonotype. This chain connects TRBV7-8 to TRBJ2-1, with 8 nucleotides matching TRBD2. With V trimmed by 5 bases and J by 5 bases, 14 bases remained unmatched. From germline, CDR1 is SGHVS and CDR2 FQNEAQ. The CDR3 length is 17 residues. CDR3: CASSESPLAGRNNEQFF. The CDR3 DNA sequence: TGTGCCAGCAGCGAATCCCCCCTAGCGGGTCGTAACAATGAGCAGTTCTTC.

A remark on this clonotype: A much larger clonotype is one base distant, so this may be a read error. The chain couples TRBV7-8 to TRBJ1-1; D possibly corresponds to TRBD1 (6 bases). Germline V gives CDR1 SGHVS, CDR2 FQNEAQ. Trimming left V 4 bases short and J 8 bases short, with 8 bases between. The CDR3 runs to 11 residues. The CDR3 here is CASSSGTEAFF. The CDR3 nucleotides are TGTGCCAGCAGCTCCGGGACAGAAGCTTTCTTT. Full variable domain (rest looked up from reference TRBV7-8 and TRBJ1-1): GAGVSQSPRYKVAKRGQDVALRCDPISGHVSLFWYQQALGQGPEFLTYFQNEAQLDKSGLPSDRFFAERPEGSVSTLKIQRTQQEDSAVYLCASSSGTEAFFGQGTRLTVV.

This clonotype has a count of ten or more. The rearrangement uses TRBV4-1 and TRBJ2-5; no clear D. This CDR3 contains 13 residues. Trimming removed 1 base from V and 4 bases from J, with 7 bases in between. CDR1 and CDR2 from the germline V gene are MGHRA and YSYEKL. CDR3 sequence (DNA): TGCGCCAGCAGCCAAGGCCCAGTAGAGACCCAGTACTTC. It encodes CASSQGPVETQYF.

This clonotype has a count of ten or more. The chain has TRBV4-2 and TRBJ2-3, with D tentatively TRBD1 (6 bases). Germline V gives CDR1 LGHNA, CDR2 YNFKEQ. The CDR3 contains 14 residues. V was clipped by 4 bases and J by 6 bases, with 14 bases between them. CDR3 bases: TGTGCCAGCAGCCCCAGGGACACCCGGGATACGCAGTATTTT. This encodes CASSPRDTRDTQYF.